The 11 T cell receptor beta chains in this list originate from one sample, sequenced in a study of blood T cells in healthy people across ages. Sample-barcoded 5' priming and a J-beta primer mix drove a second PCR of roughly 6 to 12 cycles. One entry per CDR3 protein, called by TCRdb with MiXCR from the 5' RACE reads. The sample lists about 1.7 million distinct CDR3 sequences; 25% to 30% were seen once. Sequenced input: blood. These receptors all come from a woman in her twenties or thirties in good health.

This clonotype came up a few times. The chain combines TRBV2 with TRBJ2-1, with D possibly TRBD2 on 6 matching bases. Germline assignment: CDR1 SNHLY and CDR2 FYNNEI. The V gene lost 4 bases and the J gene lost 6 bases, with 16 bases spanning the gap. The CDR3 is 15 amino acids. CDR3 DNA: TGTGCCAGCAGTGCGGGTCGAGATAGCGGCAATGAGCAGTTCTTC. It specifies CASSAGRDSGNEQFF.

Worth noting for this clonotype: Relative to the germline gene, one junction end is altered; a read error may explain this. The chain is built from TRBV5-1 and TRBJ2-1, with TRBD2 matching over 9 bases. The CDR3 totals 13 residues. CDR1 is SGHRS and CDR2 is YFSETQ in the germline V gene. The CDR3 DNA reads TGCACCAGCAGCTTGGCGGGGGGGGATGAGCAGTTCTTC. This translates into CTSSLAGGDEQFF.

This clonotype has a handful of counts. The gene calls are TRBV24-1 and TRBJ1-1, with D unclear. V was cut by 2 bases and J by 0 bases, with 9 bases left in between. This CDR3 is 15 amino acids long. Germline V gives CDR1 KGHDR, CDR2 SFDVKD. The CDR3 is CATSDSRSMNTEAFF. The CDR3 DNA reads as TGTGCCACCAGTGATTCCAGGAGTATGAACACTGAAGCTTTCTTT.

This clonotype was detected ten times or more. The chain has TRBV7-2 and TRBJ2-5, with TRBD2 matching 10 bases. Germline V lookup: CDR1 SGHTA, CDR2 FQGNSA. This CDR3 has 14 residues. Trimming removed 4 bases from V and 3 bases from J; junction bases left unmatched: 2. CDR3 sequence (DNA): TGTGCCAGCAGCTCGAGCGGGGGGGAAGAGACCCAGTACTTC. This sequence encodes CASSSSGGEETQYF.

V gene TRBV12-3 or TRBV12-4 combines with J gene TRBJ2-3; D is unresolved. Trimming removed 5 bases from V and 1 base from J, with 10 bases in between. The CDR3 is 14 residues long. The CDR3 sequence: CASSEPSRTDTQYF. CDR3 sequence (DNA): TGTGCCAGCAGTGAGCCCTCCCGCACAGATACGCAGTATTTT.

This clonotype has a count of ten or more. The rearrangement links TRBV7-2 to TRBJ2-7; 8 positions agree with TRBD1. CDR1 is SGHTA, CDR2 FQGNSA, per germline. The CDR3 has 14 residues. The junction had 5 bases not matched to a gene; V was cut back by 5 bases and J by 2 bases. The CDR3 coding sequence is TGTGCCAGCAGCCGAGGACAGGGCACCTACGAGCAGTACTTC. Protein sequence: CASSRGQGTYEQYF.

The gene calls are TRBV6-1 and TRBJ1-1; the D gene is possibly TRBD1 (5 bases). V lost 1 base and J lost 4, with 10 bases in between. The CDR3 runs 14 residues. CDR1 MNHNS and CDR2 SASEGT come from the germline V gene. The CDR3 coding sequence is TGTGCCAGCAGTGAAGGCAGGGCTTCCACTGAAGCTTTCTTT. It encodes CASSEGRASTEAFF.

The rearrangement uses TRBV7-9 and TRBJ1-2; D perhaps matches TRBD1 (5 bases). Trimming removed 4 bases from V and 6 bases from J, with 12 bases in between. CDR3 length: 13 residues. Looked up from germline, CDR1 is SEHNR and CDR2 is FQNEAQ (reference sequence). The CDR3 DNA reads TGTGCCAGCAGCTCGGACATCGGCCATGGCTACACCTTC. Its translation: CASSSDIGHGYTF. The variable domain in full, with the rest retrieved from reference TRBV7-9 and TRBJ1-2, is DTGVSQNPRHKITKRGQNVTFRCDPISEHNRLYWYRQTLGQGPEFLTYFQNEAQLEKSRLLSDRFSAERPKGSFSTLEIQRTEQGDSAMYLCASSSDIGHGYTFGSGTRLTVV.

With regard to this clonotype: One base away lies a much larger clone, so this may be a sequencing read error. This chain joins TRBV7-6 and TRBJ2-5; tentative D call: TRBD2 (5 bases). Trimming took off 1 base at V and 1 base at J, with 13 bases between the two ends. This CDR3 spans 16 amino acids. Germline CDR1 SGHVS, CDR2 FNYEAQ. CDR3 protein: CASSLGLRALQETQYF. The CDR3 nucleotides read TGTGCCAGCAGCTTAGGGTTGAGGGCCCTCCAAGAGACCCAGTACTTC. Supplemented by reference TRBV7-6 and TRBJ2-5, the full variable domain reads GAGVSQSPRYKVTKRGQDVALRCDPISGHVSLYWYRQALGQGPEFLTYFNYEAQQDKSGLPNDRFSAERPEGSISTLTIQRTEQRDSAMYRCASSLGLRALQETQYFGPGTRLLVL.

V gene TRBV7-9 combines with J gene TRBJ2-3; D may be TRBD2 (5 bases). The CDR3 runs to 17 residues. Germline V gives CDR1 SEHNR, CDR2 FQNEAQ (reference sequence). With 5 bases removed from V and 3 bases from J, the gap between germline ends came to 21 bases. CDR3 bases: TGTGCCAGCAGCCCTAGAGGGATGGCAGGCACTACAGATACGCAGTATTTT. As protein: CASSPRGMAGTTDTQYF.

CDR3 loop: CAIRGTPSYGYTF. The CDR3 DNA is TGTGCCATCAGGGGGACACCGAGTTATGGCTACACCTTC. The chain has TRBV10-3 and TRBJ1-2, with D perhaps TRBD1 (6 bases). The CDR3 is 13 amino acids. Germline V CDR1 and CDR2: ENHRY, SYGVKD. Trimming shortened V by 6 bases and J by 5 bases, and 13 bases separated the two germline ends.